This is a list of T cell receptor beta chains from one sample in a study of T cell responses to AZD1222 COVID-19 vaccine. Clones were sequenced by immunoSEQ multiplex PCR, and TCRdb holds only the in-frame ones, with some missing. Here the sample spans about 92,000 clones, 85% to 90% being singletons. This specimen consisted of peripheral blood, obtained on day 0 of AZD1222 vaccination. Receptors originate from an adult in good health. The CDR3 runs from the conserved cysteine through the conserved F or W. Fields, in order: D gene, J gene, V gene, clone size, CDR3 protein, CDR3 DNA. The D gene is left open where the match is weak. Size tells how often a clone was seen (once, few, many) or the class of an expanded clone, and some rows leave it out.

D: NA; J: TRBJ1-5; V: TRBV19; size: NA; CDR3: CASSKLTGYQPQHF; DNA: TGTGCCAGTAGCAAATTGACAGGTTATCAGCCCCAGCATTTT
D: NA; J: TRBJ1-3; V: TRBV6-5; size: NA; CDR3: CASTRQVPGNTIYF; DNA: TGTGCCAGCACTAGGCAGGTCCCTGGAAACACCATATATTTT
D: TRBD2; J: TRBJ2-2; V: TRBV9; size: NA; CDR3: CASSVGLAGNTGELFF; DNA: TGTGCCAGCAGCGTAGGACTAGCGGGTAACACCGGGGAGCTGTTTTTT
D: NA; J: TRBJ1-3; V: TRBV6-5; size: NA; CDR3: CASRGGSGNTIYF; DNA: TGTGCCAGCAGGGGGGGCTCTGGAAACACCATATATTTT
D: NA; J: TRBJ2-5; V: TRBV5-1; size: NA; CDR3: CASKSGRIQETQYF; DNA: TGCGCCAGCAAAAGCGGACGGATCCAAGAGACCCAGTACTTC
D: NA; J: TRBJ2-7; V: TRBV3-1/TRBV3-2; size: NA; CDR3: CASSRTEVAEQYF; DNA: TGTGCCAGCAGCCGGACGGAGGTCGCCGAGCAGTACTTC
D: TRBD2; J: TRBJ2-7; V: TRBV28; size: NA; CDR3: CASSITGREGYEQYF; DNA: TGTGCCAGCAGTATCACGGGGCGGGAGGGTTACGAGCAGTACTTC
D: NA; J: TRBJ2-5; V: TRBV18; size: NA; CDR3: CASSQSEGQVETQYF; DNA: TGTGCCAGCTCACAATCCGAGGGTCAGGTCGAGACCCAGTACTTC
D: NA; J: TRBJ2-7; V: TRBV2; size: NA; CDR3: CASSEGAGGSHEQYF; DNA: TGTGCCAGCAGTGAAGGGGCAGGGGGGAGCCACGAGCAGTACTTC
D: NA; J: TRBJ2-1; V: TRBV6-6; size: NA; CDR3: CASSYFGSNEQFF; DNA: TGTGCCAGCAGTTACTTCGGGAGCAATGAGCAGTTCTTC
D: NA; J: TRBJ1-4; V: TRBV28; size: NA; CDR3: CASTTGPEKLFF; DNA: TGTGCCAGCACTACAGGACCCGAAAAACTGTTTTTT
D: NA; J: TRBJ2-3; V: TRBV9; size: NA; CDR3: CASSPGPDTQYF; DNA: TGTGCCAGCAGCCCAGGCCCAGATACGCAGTATTTT
D: TRBD1; J: TRBJ1-1; V: TRBV7-3; size: NA; CDR3: CASSRGQSTEAFF; DNA: TGTGCCAGCAGTAGGGGGCAGAGCACTGAAGCTTTCTTT
D: NA; J: TRBJ2-1; V: TRBV4-3; size: NA; CDR3: CASSQEARGSNEQFF; DNA: TGCGCCAGCAGCCAAGAGGCCAGGGGCAGTAATGAGCAGTTCTTC
D: TRBD2; J: TRBJ2-5; V: TRBV5-4; size: NA; CDR3: CASSLGLAGAEETQYF; DNA: TGTGCCAGCAGCTTGGGACTAGCGGGAGCGGAAGAGACCCAGTACTTC
D: NA; J: TRBJ1-5; V: TRBV30; size: NA; CDR3: CAWSPGGGPQHF; DNA: TGTGCCTGGAGTCCCGGGGGGGGGCCCCAGCATTTT
D: NA; J: TRBJ1-2; V: TRBV29-1; size: NA; CDR3: CSVGTSTNGYTF; DNA: TGCAGCGTTGGGACGTCTACCAATGGCTACACCTTC
D: TRBD2; J: TRBJ2-7; V: TRBV6-6; size: NA; CDR3: CASRAGGSYEQYF; DNA: TGTGCCAGTAGAGCGGGAGGGTCCTACGAGCAGTACTTC
D: TRBD1; J: TRBJ1-5; V: TRBV5-6; size: NA; CDR3: CASSLGQGIGQPQHF; DNA: TGTGCCAGCAGCCTGGGACAGGGAATAGGGCAGCCCCAGCATTTT
D: NA; J: TRBJ2-7; V: TRBV21-1; size: NA; CDR3: CASSKEGQTGGSYEQYF; DNA: TGTGCCAGCAGCAAAGAGGGACAGACGGGGGGCAGTTACGAGCAGTACTTC
D: TRBD1; J: TRBJ2-7; V: TRBV7-2; size: NA; CDR3: CASSSSGQGGYGEQYF; DNA: TGTGCCAGCAGCTCTTCGGGACAGGGGGGTTATGGCGAGCAGTACTTC
D: TRBD2; J: TRBJ2-3; V: TRBV7-2; size: NA; CDR3: CASSSPFGGRVGDTQYF; DNA: TGTGCCAGCAGCTCCCCCTTCGGCGGGAGGGTTGGAGATACGCAGTATTTT
D: NA; J: TRBJ1-6; V: TRBV4-3; size: NA; CDR3: CASSQSPPGSGRLDSPLHF; DNA: TGCGCCAGCAGCCAAAGTCCCCCAGGGAGCGGCCGTCTAGATTCACCCCTCCACTTT
D: NA; J: TRBJ1-1; V: TRBV19; size: NA; CDR3: CASSIGGTANTEAFF; DNA: TGTGCCAGTAGTATAGGTGGGACGGCGAACACTGAAGCTTTCTTT
D: NA; J: TRBJ1-1; V: TRBV12-3/TRBV12-4; size: NA; CDR3: CASSLVDSTEAFF; DNA: TGTGCCAGCAGTTTAGTGGACAGCACGGAGGCTTTCTTT
D: NA; J: TRBJ2-7; V: TRBV19; size: NA; CDR3: CASSSLGRTSSYEQYF; DNA: TGTGCCAGTAGTAGTTTAGGGCGGACGAGCTCCTACGAGCAGTACTTC
D: NA; J: TRBJ2-7; V: TRBV19; size: NA; CDR3: CASSMAGTVSYEQYF; DNA: TGTGCCAGTAGTATGGCAGGGACTGTCTCCTACGAGCAGTACTTC
D: TRBD2; J: TRBJ2-1; V: TRBV6-2/TRBV6-3; size: once; CDR3: CASSVGLALGNEQFF; DNA: TGTGCCAGCAGTGTCGGACTAGCGCTTGGCAATGAGCAGTTCTTC
D: NA; J: TRBJ1-1; V: TRBV4-2; size: NA; CDR3: CASSQVSFGNTEAFF; DNA: TGTGCCAGCAGCCAAGTGTCGTTCGGAAACACTGAAGCTTTCTTT
D: NA; J: TRBJ2-1; V: TRBV7-9; size: NA; CDR3: CAPEGGIEQFF; DNA: TGTGCCCCCGAGGGGGGGATTGAGCAGTTCTTC
D: TRBD1; J: TRBJ1-1; V: TRBV5-8; size: NA; CDR3: CASPEGAAEAFF; DNA: TGTGCCAGCCCTGAGGGGGCGGCTGAAGCTTTCTTT
D: NA; J: TRBJ2-1; V: TRBV2; size: NA; CDR3: CASSDVQQGIRNEQFF; DNA: TGTGCCAGCAGTGACGTACAACAAGGGATTCGCAATGAGCAGTTCTTC
D: TRBD2; J: TRBJ2-7; V: TRBV2; size: NA; CDR3: CASTEPSGVPYEQYF; DNA: TGTGCCAGCACCGAACCAAGCGGGGTACCTTACGAGCAGTACTTC
D: TRBD1; J: TRBJ1-4; V: TRBV4-3; size: NA; CDR3: CASSQGPQGLGEKLFF; DNA: TGCGCCAGCAGCCAAGGACCACAGGGGCTTGGTGAAAAACTGTTTTTT
D: TRBD2; J: TRBJ2-1; V: TRBV5-1; size: NA; CDR3: CASSLGLAAWGSYNEQFF; DNA: TGCGCCAGCAGCTTGGGCCTAGCGGCCTGGGGGTCCTACAATGAGCAGTTCTTC
D: NA; J: TRBJ1-1; V: TRBV6-5; size: NA; CDR3: CASSYYRHEGAFF; DNA: TGTGCCAGCAGTTACTATCGTCACGAGGGAGCTTTCTTT
D: TRBD2; J: TRBJ2-1; V: TRBV9; size: NA; CDR3: CASSASGSSYNEQFF; DNA: TGTGCCAGCAGCGCAAGCGGGAGCTCCTACAATGAGCAGTTCTTC
D: NA; J: TRBJ2-3; V: TRBV4-3; size: NA; CDR3: CASSQVGLWTTHF; DNA: TGCGCCAGCAGCCAAGTTGGTCTTTGGACTACCCATTTT
D: TRBD2; J: TRBJ2-7; V: TRBV6-2/TRBV6-3; size: NA; CDR3: CASSYVLAGGSHEQYF; DNA: TGTGCCAGCAGTTACGTTTTAGCGGGAGGTTCCCACGAGCAGTACTTC
D: NA; J: TRBJ1-5; V: TRBV3-1/TRBV3-2; size: NA; CDR3: CASSQDQGQAGSNQPQHF; DNA: TGTGCCAGCAGCCAAGATCAGGGGCAGGCGGGAAGCAATCAGCCCCAGCATTTT
D: NA; J: TRBJ2-7; V: TRBV5-1; size: NA; CDR3: CASSLVGAHEQYF; DNA: TGCGCCAGCAGCTTGGTGGGGGCCCACGAGCAGTACTTC
D: NA; J: TRBJ1-3; V: TRBV4-3; size: NA; CDR3: CASSQDLGGNTIYF; DNA: TGCGCCAGCAGCCAAGATCTGGGAGGAAACACCATATATTTT
D: TRBD1; J: TRBJ2-7; V: TRBV3-1/TRBV3-2; size: NA; CDR3: CASRPHRGRLTTEYEQYF; DNA: TGTGCCAGCAGACCCCACAGGGGACGGTTAACTACAGAATACGAGCAGTACTTC
D: NA; J: TRBJ2-1; V: TRBV6-5; size: NA; CDR3: CASSYSDGRSVFF; DNA: TGTGCCAGCAGTTACTCGGACGGGAGAAGTGTGTTCTTC
D: NA; J: TRBJ1-4; V: TRBV19; size: NA; CDR3: CASSIGQGRGKLFF; DNA: TGTGCCAGTAGTATCGGGCAGGGCCGGGGAAAACTGTTTTTT
D: NA; J: TRBJ2-1; V: TRBV15; size: NA; CDR3: CATSRAPGAADHEQFF; DNA: TGTGCCACCAGCAGAGCCCCTGGAGCGGCCGACCATGAGCAGTTCTTC
D: NA; J: TRBJ1-1; V: TRBV28; size: NA; CDR3: CASSLLTGQLFMNTEAFF; DNA: TGTGCCAGCAGTTTACTAACGGGGCAGTTGTTCATGAACACTGAAGCTTTCTTT
D: NA; J: TRBJ2-3; V: TRBV24-1; size: NA; CDR3: CATSALKGSTDTQYF; DNA: TGTGCCACCAGTGCCCTGAAAGGAAGCACAGATACGCAGTATTTT
D: TRBD1; J: TRBJ2-7; V: TRBV6-5; size: NA; CDR3: CASRGGGRNEQYF; DNA: TGTGCCAGTAGAGGGGGCGGCCGAAACGAGCAGTACTTC
D: NA; J: TRBJ2-7; V: TRBV27; size: NA; CDR3: CASSLGRKEYF; DNA: TGTGCCAGCAGTTTAGGTCGGAAAGAGTACTTC
D: NA; J: TRBJ2-3; V: TRBV5-8; size: NA; CDR3: CASSLEEYTDTQYF; DNA: TGTGCCAGCAGCTTGGAAGAATACACAGATACGCAGTATTTT
D: NA; J: TRBJ1-5; V: TRBV28; size: NA; CDR3: CASSPNQPQHF; DNA: TGTGCCAGCAGCCCCAATCAGCCCCAGCATTTT
D: NA; J: TRBJ1-1; V: TRBV27; size: NA; CDR3: CASSLSSGGTEAFF; DNA: TGTGCCAGCAGTTTATCGTCGGGGGGCACTGAAGCTTTCTTT
D: NA; J: TRBJ2-2; V: TRBV21-1; size: NA; CDR3: CASSKDLGPPAGGPRANTGELFF; DNA: TGTGCCAGCAGCAAAGACTTGGGGCCCCCAGCGGGAGGGCCACGGGCCAACACCGGGGAGCTGTTTTTT
D: NA; J: TRBJ2-1; V: TRBV18; size: NA; CDR3: CASSPTIMNEQFF; DNA: TGTGCCAGCTCACCGACTATAATGAATGAGCAGTTCTTC
D: TRBD1; J: TRBJ1-5; V: TRBV28; size: NA; CDR3: CASSSGGSSNQPQHF; DNA: TGTGCCAGCAGTTCAGGGGGGAGTAGCAATCAGCCCCAGCATTTT
D: NA; J: TRBJ2-7; V: TRBV7-8; size: NA; CDR3: CASSLVPGRGEQYF; DNA: TGTGCCAGCAGCTTAGTTCCAGGGCGGGGCGAGCAGTACTTC
D: NA; J: TRBJ2-2; V: TRBV28; size: NA; CDR3: CASSPRHYTGELFF; DNA: TGTGCCAGCAGTCCCCGACACTACACCGGGGAGCTGTTTTTT
D: NA; J: TRBJ2-7; V: TRBV5-1; size: NA; CDR3: CASSLARASYEQYF; DNA: TGCGCCAGCAGCTTGGCCAGGGCCTCCTACGAGCAGTACTTC
D: TRBD2; J: TRBJ2-3; V: TRBV18; size: NA; CDR3: CASSPEAGGGDTQYF; DNA: TGTGCCAGCTCACCAGAAGCGGGAGGAGGAGATACGCAGTATTTT